This T cell receptor beta chain originates from a study of shared clonotypes between healthy human individuals. Study outcomes and limitations: The four-donor shared clonotypes exceeded non-shared clonotypes in generation probability, with non-shared ones scoring lower. Donor scarcity curtailed the genetic and exposure-history diversity represented herein.

Trimming pared 4 bases from V and 0 bases from J, leaving 11 bases between. The CDR3 runs to 16 residues. Germline V lookup: CDR1 SGHNT, CDR2 YYREEE (reference sequence). Worth noting for this clone: The antigen is unknown.

Sequencing was performed with immunoSEQ multiplex PCR; in TCRdb, only in-frame clones are kept and a portion is missing. The sample lists more than 2,000,000 clones; roughly nine tenths were seen once. The sequenced sample was naive CD4+ T cells sorted from blood. Subset here: CD45RA+ positively selected. The source of this sequence is a man aged 18-30 years in good health. The gene calls are TRBV5-4 and TRBJ1-6; D is possibly TRBD1 (5 bases). The CDR3 bases are TGTGCCAGCAGCCGGGACGGGAGCTCCTATAATTCACCCCTCCACTTT. Its translation is CASSRDGSSYNSPLHF. Filled out from reference TRBV5-4 and TRBJ1-6, the complete variable domain reads ETGVTQSPTHLIKTRGQQVTLRCSSQSGHNTVSWYQQALGQGPQFIFQYYREEENGRGNFPPRFSGLQFPNYSSELNVNALELDDSALYLCASSRDGSSYNSPLHFGNGTRLTVT.